This T cell receptor (beta chain) was identified in a study of cytomegalovirus exposure and HLA in healthy donors. Use of 60 Vbeta and 13 Jbeta primers characterized the PCR. Produced via immunoSEQ multiplex PCR; TCRdb's table is partial and in-frame only. Of approximately 100,000 clones detected, 65% to 80% appear once; the ten largest clones hold 2% to 3%. Note on this clone: Its antigen is unknown.

Broader study findings: Later, TCR association rates were found to vary by HLA locus, highest for DRB1 and lowest for HLA-C. Sequencing likely produced, as an artifact, a cluster of highly shared sequence variants.

The length of the CDR3 is 13 residues. Germline V lookup: CDR1 SGHVS, CDR2 FNYEAQ. V lost 6 bases, J lost 5 bases, and 14 bases lay in between. Material for sequencing was PBMCs. The clonotype comes from a female donor in good health and CMV-seronegative. The chain is built from TRBV7-6 and TRBJ2-7; D perhaps matches TRBD1 (6 bases). CDR3 loop: CASSPPGANEQYF. In DNA, the CDR3 is TGTGCCAGCAGTCCCCCAGGGGCAAACGAGCAGTACTTC.